This entry lists 28 T cell receptor beta chains sequenced from one sample in a study of blood T cell repertoires in COVID-19. The repertoire was sequenced with immunoSEQ multiplex PCR; TCRdb's copy has only in-frame clones and lacks some. In the table there are 35,000 or so clones, approximately 90% of which are singletons. Sequencing was done on a sample of peripheral blood. These receptors were obtained from a man aged 55 to 69 with active or convalescent COVID-19.

The chain is built from TRBV5-1 and TRBJ2-7; 11 bases agree with TRBD2. CDR3 length equals 17 residues. Germline lookup yields CDR1 SGHRS and CDR2 YFSETQ. After removal of 4 bases from V and 0 bases from J, the junction contained 9 bases not matched to a gene. CDR3 protein: CASSPFTSGGSSYEQYF. The CDR3 DNA is TGCGCCAGCAGCCCCTTTACTAGCGGGGGAAGCTCCTACGAGCAGTACTTC.

The chain carries TRBV10-1 and TRBJ2-2; D might be TRBD2 (6 bases). The CDR3 runs 13 residues. V gave up 5 bases and J gave up 6 bases, with 10 bases separating them. Germline V gene sequence: CDR1 WNHNN, CDR2 SYGVQD (reference sequence). CDR3: CASSPGVPGELFF. The CDR3 nucleotides read TGCGCCAGCAGTCCGGGGGTCCCCGGGGAGCTGTTTTTT.

This clone came up once. The chain is built from TRBV3-1 (or the pseudogene TRBV3-2) and TRBJ2-7; D is uncertain. Per germline, CDR1 LGHDT and CDR2 YNNKEL (reference sequence). The CDR3 is 16 amino acids. Trimming pared 6 bases from V and 3 bases from J, leaving 21 bases between. In nucleotides, the CDR3 is TGTGCCAGCAGACTCCCCTCCAGACCCCAGGACTACGAGCAGTACTTC. Translation gives CASRLPSRPQDYEQYF.

The chain carries TRBV2 and TRBJ1-4, with D possibly matching TRBD1 (6 bases). Trimming took off 6 bases at V and 3 bases at J, with 11 bases between the two ends. This CDR3 has 14 amino acids. Germline CDR1 SNHLY, CDR2 FYNNEI. The CDR3 bases are TGTGCCAGCAGCCGAGGGGGGGCTAATGAAAAACTGTTTTTT. This encodes CASSRGGANEKLFF.

The genes are TRBV18 and TRBJ2-2; the D is unclear. Trimming shortened V by 2 bases and J by 0 bases, and 10 bases separated the two germline ends. The CDR3 totals 16 residues. Germline values: CDR1 KGHSH, CDR2 LQKENI. In DNA form, the CDR3 reads TGTGCCAGCTCACCATCCGGGTTTTCGAACACCGGGGAGCTGTTTTTT. This translates into CASSPSGFSNTGELFF.

The rearrangement uses TRBV10-1 and TRBJ2-4, with a possible D match to TRBD2 (5 bases). CDR1 is WNHNN, CDR2 SYGVQD, per germline (reference sequence). Trimming pared 0 bases from V and 3 bases from J, leaving 9 bases between. The CDR3 has 15 amino acids. CDR3 bases: TGCGCCAGCAGTGAGTCAAGGAGCGGCAAAAACATTCAGTACTTC. This codes for CASSESRSGKNIQYF.

This chain connects TRBV7-9 to TRBJ1-6; tentative D call: TRBD1 (5 bases). The CDR3 sequence is 13 residues long. Between the trimmed V and J ends, which lost 4 bases and 10 bases, there was a span of 11 bases. Germline lookup yields CDR1 SEHNR and CDR2 FQNEAQ (reference sequence). The CDR3 bases are TGTGCCAGCAGCTCCAGGGCGCGGTCACCCCTCCACTTT. Translating gives CASSSRARSPLHF.

This clone appeared a single time. The chain joins TRBV18 to TRBJ2-4; 10 nucleotides match TRBD2. With 2 bases clipped from V and 3 bases from J, the junction kept 10 bases outside the gene matches. Germline V lookup: CDR1 KGHSH, CDR2 LQKENI. This CDR3 has 18 amino acids. The CDR3 bases are TGTGCCAGCTCACCATCAGGAGCGGGAGGGCCTAGCAAAAACATTCAGTACTTC. Translation: CASSPSGAGGPSKNIQYF.

This chain connects TRBV7-9 to TRBJ2-7; the D is unclear. Trimming pared 6 bases from V and 5 bases from J, leaving 14 bases between. CDR3 size: 13 residues. Looked up from germline, CDR1 is SEHNR and CDR2 is FQNEAQ (reference sequence). The CDR3 loop reads CASRWVAADEQYF. CDR3 nucleotides: TGTGCCAGCAGGTGGGTTGCGGCTGACGAGCAGTACTTC.

V usage is TRBV30 and J usage is TRBJ1-5, with TRBD1 matching over 7 bases. CDR3 length: 12 amino acids. The germline CDR1 and CDR2 sequences are GTSNPN and SVGIG (reference sequence). Trimming at V came to 5 bases and at J to 2 bases, leaving 0 bases not matched to a gene. This CDR3 reads CAWDRGNQPQHF. CDR3 nucleotides: TGTGCCTGGGACAGGGGCAATCAGCCCCAGCATTTT.

V gene TRBV5-1 combines with J gene TRBJ2-6; no definite D call. V lost 0 bases, J lost 0 bases, and 10 bases lay in between. CDR3 length: 17 residues. CDR1 is SGHRS and CDR2 is YFSETQ in the germline V gene. The DNA for the CDR3 is TGCGCCAGCAGCTTGGGATCCGCCGGCTCTGGGGCCAACGTCCTGACTTTC. As protein: CASSLGSAGSGANVLTF.

In its sample, this clone was seen a few times. The chain recombines TRBV7-2 with TRBJ2-5; D remains ambiguous. V was clipped by 1 base and J by 5 bases, with 5 bases between them. The CDR3 length is 12 residues. The germline V gene has CDR1 SGHTA and CDR2 FQGNSA. CDR3 residues: CASSLDIETQYF. DNA of the CDR3: TGTGCCAGCAGCTTAGATATTGAGACCCAGTACTTC.

The chain employs TRBV4-3 and TRBJ2-7; D is unresolved. CDR3 length equals 13 residues. From germline, CDR1 is LGHNA and CDR2 YSLEER. Trimming shortened V by 0 bases and J by 4 bases, and 7 bases separated the two germline ends. CDR3 coding DNA: TGCGCCAGCAGCCAAGATGGCAGTTACGAGCAGTACTTC. This codes for CASSQDGSYEQYF.

The chain couples TRBV7-2 to TRBJ1-4; TRBD1 agrees at 7 bases. Germline trimming cut 5 bases from V and 5 bases from J; bases unmatched to any gene: 11. Looked up from germline, CDR1 is SGHTA and CDR2 is FQGNSA. The CDR3 is 16 amino acids. This chain's CDR3 is CASSGYRQGANEKLFF. In nucleotides, the CDR3 is TGTGCCAGCAGCGGATATAGACAGGGCGCGAATGAAAAACTGTTTTTT.

The V call is TRBV24-1, the J call TRBJ2-1; tentatively, D is TRBD1 (6 bases). The CDR3 is made up of 13 amino acids. Trimming pared 10 bases from V and 5 bases from J, leaving 14 bases between. Germline V gene sequence: CDR1 KGHDR, CDR2 SFDVKD. This CDR3 reads CATQGLDDNEQFF. CDR3 nucleotide sequence: TGTGCCACTCAGGGGCTCGACGACAATGAGCAGTTCTTC.

The chain carries TRBV6-6 and TRBJ2-3; 9 nucleotides line up with TRBD1. Per the germline V gene, CDR1 is MNHNY and CDR2 is SVGAGI (reference sequence). V was clipped by 4 bases and J by 1 base; unmatched bases: 3. This CDR3 region has 15 residues. CDR3 protein: CASSFRDRGTDTQYF. CDR3 in DNA: TGTGCCAGCAGTTTTCGGGACAGGGGCACAGATACGCAGTATTTT.

This clone has just a few counts. The chain carries TRBV7-2 and TRBJ1-5; D remains unclear. CDR3 length: 16 amino acids. Germline lookup yields CDR1 SGHTA and CDR2 FQGNSA. V dropped 0 bases and J dropped 1 base, with 10 bases sitting between them. The CDR3 sequence is CASSLAGSMSNQPQHF. Here the CDR3 DNA reads TGTGCCAGCAGCTTAGCGGGCAGTATGAGCAATCAGCCCCAGCATTTT.

This clone was observed a few times. V gene TRBV25-1 combines with J gene TRBJ2-7; D is perhaps TRBD2 (6 bases). V was shortened by 6 bases and J by 2 bases, with 20 bases between the two germline ends. Looked up from germline, CDR1 is MGHDK and CDR2 is SYGVNS. The CDR3 has 16 residues. Written as DNA, the CDR3 is TGTGCCAGCAGGGGGACTGAGGGTCGGTCACCCTACGAGCAGTACTTC. This codes for CASRGTEGRSPYEQYF.

This clone has only one observation. This rearrangement joins TRBV3-1 (or the pseudogene TRBV3-2) to TRBJ2-3; D is possibly TRBD1 (5 bases). This CDR3 has 14 residues. With 1 base removed from V and 2 bases from J, the gap between germline ends came to 7 bases. Germline CDR1 reads LGHDT; CDR2 reads YNNKEL (reference sequence). The CDR3 bases are TGTGCCAGCAGCCAAGGGGGCTCCACAGATACGCAGTATTTT. It is translated as CASSQGGSTDTQYF.

In its sample, this clone was seen once. The CDR3 sequence is CATSRDKVWGGQGPHEQYF. The CDR3 DNA follows: TGTGCCACCAGCAGAGATAAAGTTTGGGGCGGACAGGGACCTCACGAGCAGTACTTC. V usage is TRBV15 and J usage is TRBJ2-7; 8 nucleotides agree with TRBD1. Per the germline V gene, CDR1 is LNHNV and CDR2 is YYDKDF (reference sequence). Trimming took 0 bases from V and 5 from J; bases not matched to a gene: 18. The length of the CDR3 is 19 residues.

This clone was seen only once. The chain employs TRBV5-5 and TRBJ2-1; TRBD1 is a possible D gene (6 bases). V lost 0 bases, J lost 0 bases, and 7 bases lay in between. The germline gives CDR1 SGHKS, CDR2 YYEKEE (reference sequence). This CDR3 spans 15 amino acids. The CDR3 nucleotides read TGTGCCAGCAGCTTGGAGGGGGTCTCCTACAATGAGCAGTTCTTC. It encodes CASSLEGVSYNEQFF.

The chain employs TRBV6-5 and TRBJ1-2; 7 nucleotides match TRBD1. This CDR3 comprises 16 residues. Germline V gene lookup returns CDR1 MNHEY and CDR2 SVGAGI. V trimming: 2 bases; J trimming: 8 bases; junction bases outside the gene matches: 14. The CDR3 region is CASSYRTGFGMGGYTF. In DNA form, the CDR3 reads TGTGCCAGCAGTTACCGGACAGGATTTGGGATGGGGGGCTACACCTTC.

V usage is TRBV7-2 and J usage is TRBJ2-1, with 12 bases that match TRBD2. The length of the CDR3 is 15 residues. CDR1 is SGHTA, CDR2 FQGNSA, per germline. The V and J ends lost 4 bases and 6 bases, in that order; junction bases with no gene match: 4. CDR3 DNA: TGTGCCAGCAGCTCGACTAGCGGGAGCGGCAATGAGCAGTTCTTC. Its protein product is CASSSTSGSGNEQFF.

The V call is TRBV5-5, the J call TRBJ1-5; TRBD1 is a possible D gene (5 bases). Per the germline V gene, CDR1 is SGHKS and CDR2 is YYEKEE (reference sequence). This CDR3 contains 16 residues. Trimming took off 1 base at V and 0 bases at J, with 11 bases between the two ends. The CDR3 bases are TGTGCCAGCAGCTTGACGGGGGGATATAGCAATCAGCCCCAGCATTTT. Translation gives CASSLTGGYSNQPQHF.

This chain links TRBV6-1 with TRBJ2-4; TRBD2 might be the D (6 bases). The length of the CDR3 is 19 residues. Trimming removed 4 bases at V and 0 bases at J, with 22 bases between. Germline loops: CDR1 MNHNS, CDR2 SASEGT. The CDR3, as DNA: TGTGCCAGCAGTGCTCGACCCCCGGGAGCCGGCTTAGCCAAAAACATTCAGTACTTC. Amino acid sequence: CASSARPPGAGLAKNIQYF.

The V and J genes are TRBV5-1 and TRBJ2-7, with 10 bases fitting TRBD1. This CDR3 has 15 residues. CDR1 is SGHRS, CDR2 YFSETQ, per germline. Trimming at V came to 0 bases and at J to 4 bases, leaving 4 bases not matched to a gene. CDR3 nucleotides: TGCGCCAGCAGCTTGGTGGGGGACAGGGGTTACGAGCAGTACTTC. It codes for CASSLVGDRGYEQYF.

The chain links TRBV7-2 to TRBJ2-5; 8 nucleotides agree with TRBD1. The CDR3 extends over 16 amino acids. CDR1 SGHTA and CDR2 FQGNSA come from the germline V gene. V gave up 5 bases and J gave up 1 base; unmatched junction bases: 9. Written as DNA, the CDR3 is TGTGCCAGCAGCCGCGGAATTACAGGGGGCCAAGAGACCCAGTACTTC. Its translation: CASSRGITGGQETQYF.

This sequence joins TRBV6-1 and TRBJ1-2; a possible D gene is TRBD1 (6 bases). Germline V gene sequence: CDR1 MNHNS, CDR2 SASEGT. The CDR3 extends over 17 amino acids. V gave up 3 bases and J gave up 5 bases, with 22 bases separating them. The CDR3 DNA follows: TGTGCCAGCAGTGAGGGCATTCGGTACGGACAGTGGTATGGCTACACCTTC. It specifies CASSEGIRYGQWYGYTF.